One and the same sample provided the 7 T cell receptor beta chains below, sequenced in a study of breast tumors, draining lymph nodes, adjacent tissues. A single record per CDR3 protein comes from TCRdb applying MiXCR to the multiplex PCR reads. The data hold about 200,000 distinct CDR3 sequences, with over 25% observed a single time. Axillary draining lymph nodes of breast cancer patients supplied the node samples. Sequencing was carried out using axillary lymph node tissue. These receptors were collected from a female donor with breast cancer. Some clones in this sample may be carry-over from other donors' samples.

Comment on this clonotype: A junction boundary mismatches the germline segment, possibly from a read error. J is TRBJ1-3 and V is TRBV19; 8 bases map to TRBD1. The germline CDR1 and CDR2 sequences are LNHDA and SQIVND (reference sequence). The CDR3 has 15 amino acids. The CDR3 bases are TGTGCCAGTGGTATTGACAGGGGAACTGGAAACACCATATATTTT. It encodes CASGIDRGTGNTIYF. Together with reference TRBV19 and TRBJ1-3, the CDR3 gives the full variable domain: DGGITQSPKYLFRKEGQNVTLSCEQNLNHDAMYWYRQDPGQGLRLIYYSQIVNDFQKGDIAEGYSVSREKKESFPLTVTSAQKNPTAFYLCASGIDRGTGNTIYFGEGSWLTVV.

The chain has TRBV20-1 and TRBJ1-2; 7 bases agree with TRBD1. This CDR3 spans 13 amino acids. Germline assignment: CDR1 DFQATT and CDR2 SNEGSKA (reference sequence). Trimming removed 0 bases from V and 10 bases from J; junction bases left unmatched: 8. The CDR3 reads CSAREAGGGVYTF. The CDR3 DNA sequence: TGCAGTGCTAGAGAGGCAGGGGGTGGTGTCTACACCTTC.

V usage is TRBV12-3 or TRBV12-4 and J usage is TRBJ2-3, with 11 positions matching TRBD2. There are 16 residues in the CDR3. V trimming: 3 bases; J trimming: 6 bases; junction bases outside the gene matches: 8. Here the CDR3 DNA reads TGTGCCAGCAGTTTCCCCCTAGCGGGGGGCCAGGATACGCAGTATTTT. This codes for CASSFPLAGGQDTQYF.

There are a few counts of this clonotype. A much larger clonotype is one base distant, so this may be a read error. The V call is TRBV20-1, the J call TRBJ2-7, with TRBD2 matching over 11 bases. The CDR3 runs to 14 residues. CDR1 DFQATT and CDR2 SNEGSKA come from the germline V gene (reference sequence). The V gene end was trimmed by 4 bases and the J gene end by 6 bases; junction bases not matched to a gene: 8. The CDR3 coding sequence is TGCAGTGCTACGACTAGCGGGGAAGTCCCCGAGCAGTACTTC. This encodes CSATTSGEVPEQYF.

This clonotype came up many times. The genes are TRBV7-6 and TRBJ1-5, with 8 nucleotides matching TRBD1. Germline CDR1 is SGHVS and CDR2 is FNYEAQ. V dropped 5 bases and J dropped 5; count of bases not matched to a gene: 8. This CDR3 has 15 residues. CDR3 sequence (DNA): TGTGCCAGCAGCCCCCGGACAGGGAAGGATCAGCCCCAGCATTTT. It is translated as CASSPRTGKDQPQHF.

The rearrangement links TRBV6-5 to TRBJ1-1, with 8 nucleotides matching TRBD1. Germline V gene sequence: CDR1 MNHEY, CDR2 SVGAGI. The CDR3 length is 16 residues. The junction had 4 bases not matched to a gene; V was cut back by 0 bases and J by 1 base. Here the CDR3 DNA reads TGTGCCAGCAGTTACTCCAACAGGGGGACGAACACTGAAGCTTTCTTT. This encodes CASSYSNRGTNTEAFF.

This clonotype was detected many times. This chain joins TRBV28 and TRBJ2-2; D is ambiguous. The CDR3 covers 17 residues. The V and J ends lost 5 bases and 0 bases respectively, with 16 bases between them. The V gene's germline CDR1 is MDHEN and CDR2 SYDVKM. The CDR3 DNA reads TGTGCCAGCAGTCTCCTGGTGGGCGCTACGAACACCGGGGAGCTGTTTTTT. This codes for CASSLLVGATNTGELFF.